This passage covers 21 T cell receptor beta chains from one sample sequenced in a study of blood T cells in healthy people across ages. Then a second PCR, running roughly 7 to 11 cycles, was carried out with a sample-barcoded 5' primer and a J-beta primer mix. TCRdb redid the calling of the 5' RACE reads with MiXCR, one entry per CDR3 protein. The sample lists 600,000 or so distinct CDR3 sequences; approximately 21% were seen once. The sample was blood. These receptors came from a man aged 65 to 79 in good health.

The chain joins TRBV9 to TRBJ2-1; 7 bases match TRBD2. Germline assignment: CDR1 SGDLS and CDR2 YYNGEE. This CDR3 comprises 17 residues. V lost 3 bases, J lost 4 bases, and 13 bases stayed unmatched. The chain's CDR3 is CASSGNTREAQYNEQFF. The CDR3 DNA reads TGTGCCAGCAGCGGCAACACCCGGGAGGCTCAGTACAATGAGCAGTTCTTC. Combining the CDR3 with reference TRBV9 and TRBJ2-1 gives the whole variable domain DSGVTQTPKHLITATGQRVTLRCSPRSGDLSVYWYQQSLDQGLQFLIQYYNGEERAKGNILERFSAQQFPDLHSELNLSSLELGDSALYFCASSGNTREAQYNEQFFGPGTRLTVL.

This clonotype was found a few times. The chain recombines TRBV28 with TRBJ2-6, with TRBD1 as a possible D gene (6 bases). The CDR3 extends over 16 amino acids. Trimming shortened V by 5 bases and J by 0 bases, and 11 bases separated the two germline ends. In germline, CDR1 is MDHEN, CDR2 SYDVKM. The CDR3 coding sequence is TGTGCCAGCAGTACGAACAGGGTCTCTGGGGCCAACGTCCTGACTTTC. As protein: CASSTNRVSGANVLTF.

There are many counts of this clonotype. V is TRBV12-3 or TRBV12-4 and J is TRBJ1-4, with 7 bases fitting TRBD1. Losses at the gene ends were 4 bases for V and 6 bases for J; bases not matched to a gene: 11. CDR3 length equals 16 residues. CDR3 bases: TGTGCCAGCAGTTACACACGGACAGGCTTTGATGAAAAACTGTTTTTT. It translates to CASSYTRTGFDEKLFF.

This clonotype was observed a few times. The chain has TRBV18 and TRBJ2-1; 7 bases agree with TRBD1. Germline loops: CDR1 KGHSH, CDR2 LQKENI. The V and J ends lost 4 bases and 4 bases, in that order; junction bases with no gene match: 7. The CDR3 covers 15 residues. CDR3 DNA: TGTGCCAGCTCACTGGGGACAGCCTTTTACAATGAGCAGTTCTTC. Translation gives CASSLGTAFYNEQFF.

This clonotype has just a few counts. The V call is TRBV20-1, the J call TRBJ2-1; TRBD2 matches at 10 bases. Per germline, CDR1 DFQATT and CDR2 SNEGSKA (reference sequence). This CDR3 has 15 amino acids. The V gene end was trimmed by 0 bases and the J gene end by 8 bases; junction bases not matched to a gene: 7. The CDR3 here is CSAREGLAGAHEQFF. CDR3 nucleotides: TGCAGTGCTAGAGAAGGGCTAGCGGGAGCCCATGAGCAGTTCTTC.

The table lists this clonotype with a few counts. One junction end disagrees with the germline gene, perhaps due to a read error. CDR3 bases: TGTGCCACCAGTGACCACCGACCGGGCACATATACGCAGTATTTT. It encodes CATSDHRPGTYTQYF. The genes are TRBV24-1 and TRBJ2-3; D is ambiguous. This CDR3 has 15 amino acids. CDR1 KGHDR and CDR2 SFDVKD come from the germline V gene.

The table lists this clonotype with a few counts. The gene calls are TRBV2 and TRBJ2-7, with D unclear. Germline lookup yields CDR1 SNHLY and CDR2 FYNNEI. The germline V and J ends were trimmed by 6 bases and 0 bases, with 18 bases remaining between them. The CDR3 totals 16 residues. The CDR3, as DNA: TGTGCCAGCAGCCAAACCCGAACCAGTAGCTCCTACGAGCAGTACTTC. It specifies CASSQTRTSSSYEQYF.

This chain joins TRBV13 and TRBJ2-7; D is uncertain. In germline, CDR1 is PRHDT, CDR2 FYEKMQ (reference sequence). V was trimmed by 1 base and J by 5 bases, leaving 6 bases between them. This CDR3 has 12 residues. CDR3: CASSLASDEQYF. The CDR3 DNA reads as TGTGCCAGCAGCTTAGCTTCGGACGAGCAGTACTTC.

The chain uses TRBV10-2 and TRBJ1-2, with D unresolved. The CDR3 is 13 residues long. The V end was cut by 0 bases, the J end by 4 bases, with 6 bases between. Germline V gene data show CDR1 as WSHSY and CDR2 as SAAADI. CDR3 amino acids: CASSESNSYGYTF. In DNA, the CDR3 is TGCGCCAGCAGTGAGTCGAACAGCTATGGCTACACCTTC.

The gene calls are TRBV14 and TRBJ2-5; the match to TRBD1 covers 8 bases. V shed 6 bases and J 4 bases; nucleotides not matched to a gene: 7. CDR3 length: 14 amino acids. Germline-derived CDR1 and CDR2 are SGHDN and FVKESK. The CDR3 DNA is TGTGCCAGCAGTATCGGACAGGGTTCAGAGACCCAGTACTTC. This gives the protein CASSIGQGSETQYF.

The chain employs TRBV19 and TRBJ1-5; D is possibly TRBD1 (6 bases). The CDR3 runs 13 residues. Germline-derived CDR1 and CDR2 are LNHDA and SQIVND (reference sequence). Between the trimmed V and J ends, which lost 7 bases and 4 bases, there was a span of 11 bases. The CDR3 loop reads CASMRGPNQPQHF. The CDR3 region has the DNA TGTGCCAGTATGCGGGGGCCAAATCAGCCCCAGCATTTT.

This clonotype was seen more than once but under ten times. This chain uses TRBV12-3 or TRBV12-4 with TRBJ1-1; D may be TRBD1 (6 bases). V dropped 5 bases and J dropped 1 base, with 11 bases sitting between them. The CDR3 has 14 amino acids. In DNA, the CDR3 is TGTGCCAGCAGTCACGGGACAAAGAACACTGAAGCTTTCTTT. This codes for CASSHGTKNTEAFF.

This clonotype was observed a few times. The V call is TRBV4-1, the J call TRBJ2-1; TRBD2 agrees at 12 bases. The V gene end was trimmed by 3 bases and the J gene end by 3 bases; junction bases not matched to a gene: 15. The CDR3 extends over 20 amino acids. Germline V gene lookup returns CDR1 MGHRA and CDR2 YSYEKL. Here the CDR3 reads CASSHFPRTSGMMVYNEQFF. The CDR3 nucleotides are TGCGCCAGCAGCCACTTCCCCCGGACTAGCGGGATGATGGTCTACAATGAGCAGTTCTTC.

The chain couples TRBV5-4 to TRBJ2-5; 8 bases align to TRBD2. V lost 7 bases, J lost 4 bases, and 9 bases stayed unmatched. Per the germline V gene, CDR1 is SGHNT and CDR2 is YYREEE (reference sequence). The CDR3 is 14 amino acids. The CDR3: CASVPGGGRETQYF. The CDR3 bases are TGTGCCAGCGTCCCCGGGGGGGGACGAGAGACCCAGTACTTC.

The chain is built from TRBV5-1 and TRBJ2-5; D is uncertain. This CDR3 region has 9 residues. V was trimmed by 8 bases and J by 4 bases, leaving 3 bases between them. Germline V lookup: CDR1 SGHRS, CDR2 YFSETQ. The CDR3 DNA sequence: TGCGCCAGGAGAGAGACCCAGTACTTC. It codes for CARRETQYF.

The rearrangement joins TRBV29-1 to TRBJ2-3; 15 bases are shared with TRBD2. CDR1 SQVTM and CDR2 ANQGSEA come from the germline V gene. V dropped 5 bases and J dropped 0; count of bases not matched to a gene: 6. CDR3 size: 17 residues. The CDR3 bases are TGCAGCGTTAGAGGACTAGCGGGAGGGTGGAGCACAGATACGCAGTATTTT. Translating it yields CSVRGLAGGWSTDTQYF.

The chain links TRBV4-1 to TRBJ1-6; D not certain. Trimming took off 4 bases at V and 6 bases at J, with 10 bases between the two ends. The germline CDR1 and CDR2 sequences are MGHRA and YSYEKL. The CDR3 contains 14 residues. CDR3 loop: CASSPRDPNSPLHF. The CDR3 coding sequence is TGCGCCAGCAGCCCCCGAGACCCTAATTCACCCCTCCACTTT.

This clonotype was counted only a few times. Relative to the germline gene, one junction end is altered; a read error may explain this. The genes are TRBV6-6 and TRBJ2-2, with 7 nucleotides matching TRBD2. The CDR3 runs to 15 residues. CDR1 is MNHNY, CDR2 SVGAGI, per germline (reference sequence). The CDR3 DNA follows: TGTGCCGGCAGCCGCGGGAGCGCGAACACCGGGGAGCTGTTTTTT. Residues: CAGSRGSANTGELFF.

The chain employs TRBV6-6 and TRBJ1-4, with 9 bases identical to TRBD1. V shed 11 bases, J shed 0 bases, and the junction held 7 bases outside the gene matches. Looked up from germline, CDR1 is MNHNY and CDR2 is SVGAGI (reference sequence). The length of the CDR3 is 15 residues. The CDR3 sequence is CAGRTGDATNEKLFF. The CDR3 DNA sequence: TGTGCCGGACGGACAGGGGATGCAACTAATGAAAAACTGTTTTTT.

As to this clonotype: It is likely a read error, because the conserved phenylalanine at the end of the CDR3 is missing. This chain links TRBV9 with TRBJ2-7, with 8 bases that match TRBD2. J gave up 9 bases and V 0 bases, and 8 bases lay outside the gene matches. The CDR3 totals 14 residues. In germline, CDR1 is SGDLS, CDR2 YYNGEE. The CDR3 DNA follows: TGTGCCAGCAGCGTAGATCTAGCGGGCGCCGTGCAGTACCTC. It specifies CASSVDLAGAVQYL.

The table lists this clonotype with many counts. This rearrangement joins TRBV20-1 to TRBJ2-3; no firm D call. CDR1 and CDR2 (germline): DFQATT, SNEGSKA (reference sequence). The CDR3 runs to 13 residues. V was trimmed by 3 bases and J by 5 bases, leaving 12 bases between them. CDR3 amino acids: CSASYSRGDTQYF. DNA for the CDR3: TGCAGTGCTAGTTACTCTCGCGGAGATACGCAGTATTTT.